Sequencing of this T cell receptor (beta chain) was carried out in a study of T cells expressing NK-cell markers. Study-level background: Seropositivity for HCMV was found in most of the eight sequenced donors, with one seronegative.

The CDR3 is 13 residues long. Germline assignment: CDR1 SGHNT and CDR2 YENEEA. TCRdb reprocessed the 5' RACE reads, keeping one entry per CDR3 protein, no DNA. The sample data list about 260,000 distinct CDR3 sequences. Sequenced sample: blood T cells: a sorted CD56 or NKG2C T cell subset, CD4+ or CD8+ T cells, or bulk PBMC T cells (not recorded which). The chain uses TRBV11-3 and TRBJ1-4; TCRdb selects TRBD1, and the lack of DNA leaves this call unchecked. This TCR came from a man aged 18 to 35 in good health. The CDR3 loop is CASSLKGGEKLFF. Full variable domain (outside the CDR3, taken from reference TRBV11-3 and TRBJ1-4): EAGVVQSPRYKIIEKKQPVAFWCNPISGHNTLYWYLQNLGQGPELLIRYENEEAVDDSQLPKDRFSAERLKGVDSTLKIQPAELGDSAVYLCASSLKGGEKLFFGSGTQLSVL.